Given below is one T cell receptor beta chain in context. Antigen specificity is unknown. The record originates from a study of shared clonotypes between healthy human individuals. General study results and limits: The authors expected sequencing depth to affect clonotype sharing among donors.

The assay was immunoSEQ multiplex PCR, and TCRdb's table has in-frame clones only and misses some. The sample has about 380,000 clones; about 96% are singletons. The clonotype comes from a young man in good health. The sample was memory CD8+ T cells sorted from blood. The sample's subset: CD45RO+ cells pooled with CCR7-negative TemRA cells.

This chain's CDR3 is CASSQDWFRRESSYNEQFF. CDR3 DNA: TGCGCCAGCAGCCAAGACTGGTTTAGGCGGGAGAGCTCCTACAATGAGCAGTTCTTC. This rearrangement joins TRBV4-1 to TRBJ2-1; 7 bases map to TRBD2. This CDR3 contains 19 residues. The junction had 11 bases not matched to a gene; V was cut back by 0 bases and J by 0 bases. Germline V gives CDR1 MGHRA, CDR2 YSYEKL.